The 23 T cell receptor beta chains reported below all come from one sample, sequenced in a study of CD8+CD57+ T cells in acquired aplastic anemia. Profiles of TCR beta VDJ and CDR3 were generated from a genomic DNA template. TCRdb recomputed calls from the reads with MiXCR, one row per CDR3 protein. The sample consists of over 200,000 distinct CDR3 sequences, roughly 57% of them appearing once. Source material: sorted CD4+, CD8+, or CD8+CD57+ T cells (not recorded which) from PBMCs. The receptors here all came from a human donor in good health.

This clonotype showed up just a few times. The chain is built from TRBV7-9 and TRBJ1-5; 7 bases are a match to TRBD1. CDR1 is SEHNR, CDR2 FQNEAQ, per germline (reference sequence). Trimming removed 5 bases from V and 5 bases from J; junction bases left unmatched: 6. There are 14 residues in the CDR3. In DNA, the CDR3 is TGTGCCAGCAGCCCAAGACAGGGAGATCAGCCCCAGCATTTT. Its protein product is CASSPRQGDQPQHF.

CDR3: CAISGTGHPYEQYF. CDR3 nucleotides: TGTGCCATCAGTGGGACGGGACATCCTTACGAGCAGTACTTC. This chain connects TRBV10-3 to TRBJ2-7; possible D gene TRBD1, 6 bases. This CDR3 spans 14 amino acids. In germline, CDR1 is ENHRY, CDR2 SYGVKD. Trimming took off 4 bases at V and 4 bases at J, with 14 bases between the two ends.

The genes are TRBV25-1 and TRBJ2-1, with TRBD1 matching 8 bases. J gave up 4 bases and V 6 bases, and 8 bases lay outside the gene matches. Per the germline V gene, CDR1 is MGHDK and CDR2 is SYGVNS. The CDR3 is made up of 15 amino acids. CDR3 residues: CASSPGQGGYNEQFF. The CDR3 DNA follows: TGTGCCAGCAGCCCCGGACAGGGCGGATACAATGAGCAGTTCTTC.

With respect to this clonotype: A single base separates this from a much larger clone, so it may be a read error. The CDR3 region is CAWTNTPPYDEQFF. The CDR3 region has the DNA TGTGCCTGGACGAATACGCCGCCCTACGATGAGCAGTTCTTC. V gene TRBV29-1 combines with J gene TRBJ2-1; D unresolved. Looked up from germline, CDR1 is SQVTM and CDR2 is ANQGSEA. This CDR3 contains 14 residues.

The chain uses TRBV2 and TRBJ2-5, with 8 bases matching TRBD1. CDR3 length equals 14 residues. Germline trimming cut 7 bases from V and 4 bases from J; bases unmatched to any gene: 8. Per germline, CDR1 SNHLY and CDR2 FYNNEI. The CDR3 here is CASTRDRGVETQYF. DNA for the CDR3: TGTGCCAGCACCCGAGACAGGGGAGTAGAGACCCAGTACTTC.

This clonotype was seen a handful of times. The CDR3 protein is CASSLFQNSNQPQHF. The CDR3 bases are TGTGCCAGCAGTTTATTCCAGAATAGCAATCAGCCCCAGCATTTT. The chain employs TRBV27 and TRBJ1-5, with D unclear. V shed 1 base and J shed 0 bases, with 7 bases lying between them. The germline gives CDR1 MNHEY, CDR2 SMNVEV (reference sequence). This CDR3 is 15 amino acids long.

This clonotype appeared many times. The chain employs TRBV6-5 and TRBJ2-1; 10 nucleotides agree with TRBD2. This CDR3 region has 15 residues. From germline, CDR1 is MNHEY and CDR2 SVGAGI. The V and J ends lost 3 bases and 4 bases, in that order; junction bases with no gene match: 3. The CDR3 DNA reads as TGTGCCAGCAGTTATCTAGCGGGGGATTACAATGAGCAGTTCTTC. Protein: CASSYLAGDYNEQFF.

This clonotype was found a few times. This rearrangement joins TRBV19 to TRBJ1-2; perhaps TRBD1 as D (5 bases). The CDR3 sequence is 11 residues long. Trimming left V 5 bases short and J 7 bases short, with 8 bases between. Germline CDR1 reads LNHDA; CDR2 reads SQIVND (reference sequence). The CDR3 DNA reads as TGTGCCAGTAGTGTGGGGCGTGGCTACACCTTC. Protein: CASSVGRGYTF. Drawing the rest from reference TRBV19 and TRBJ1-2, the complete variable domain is DGGITQSPKYLFRKEGQNVTLSCEQNLNHDAMYWYRQDPGQGLRLIYYSQIVNDFQKGDIAEGYSVSREKKESFPLTVTSAQKNPTAFYLCASSVGRGYTFGSGTRLTVV.

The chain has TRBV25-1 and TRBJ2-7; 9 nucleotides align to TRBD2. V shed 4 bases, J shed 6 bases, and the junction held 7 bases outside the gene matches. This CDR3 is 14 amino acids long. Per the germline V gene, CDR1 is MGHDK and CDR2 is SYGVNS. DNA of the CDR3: TGTGCCAGCAGTGCTAGCGGGATCTTCTCCGAGCAGTACTTC. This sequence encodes CASSASGIFSEQYF.

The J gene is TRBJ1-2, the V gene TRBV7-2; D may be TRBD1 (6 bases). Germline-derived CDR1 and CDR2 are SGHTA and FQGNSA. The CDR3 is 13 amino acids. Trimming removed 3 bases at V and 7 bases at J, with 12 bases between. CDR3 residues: CASSFDRRGGYTF. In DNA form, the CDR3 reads TGTGCCAGCAGCTTTGACAGGAGGGGTGGCTACACCTTC.

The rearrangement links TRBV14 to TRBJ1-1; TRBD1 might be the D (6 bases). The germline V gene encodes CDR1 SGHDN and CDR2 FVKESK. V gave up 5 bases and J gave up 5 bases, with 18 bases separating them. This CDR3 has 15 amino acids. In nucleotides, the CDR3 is TGTGCCAGCAGCGTAGGGGGAATGGAAAAAACTGAAGCTTTCTTT. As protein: CASSVGGMEKTEAFF.

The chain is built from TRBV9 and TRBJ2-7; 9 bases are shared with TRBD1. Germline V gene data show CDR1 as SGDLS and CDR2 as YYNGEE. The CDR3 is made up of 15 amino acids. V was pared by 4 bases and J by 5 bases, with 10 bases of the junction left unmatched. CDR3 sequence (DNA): TGTGCCAGCAGCCCTCAGGGACAGGGTGAAAACGAGCAGTACTTC. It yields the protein CASSPQGQGENEQYF.

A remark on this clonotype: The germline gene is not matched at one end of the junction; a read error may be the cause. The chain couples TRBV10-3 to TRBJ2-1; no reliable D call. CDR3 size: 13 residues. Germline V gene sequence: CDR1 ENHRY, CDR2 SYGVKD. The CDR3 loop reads CAVSEPSRNEQFF. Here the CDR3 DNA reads TGTGCCGTCAGCGAGCCCTCCCGCAATGAGCAGTTCTTC.

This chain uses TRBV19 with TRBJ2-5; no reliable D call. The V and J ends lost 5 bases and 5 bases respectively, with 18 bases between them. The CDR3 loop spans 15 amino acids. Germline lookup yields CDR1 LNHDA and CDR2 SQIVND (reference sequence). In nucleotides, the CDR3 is TGTGCCAGTAGTCATCGTCGGCTTAGCCGTGAGACCCAGTACTTC. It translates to CASSHRRLSRETQYF.

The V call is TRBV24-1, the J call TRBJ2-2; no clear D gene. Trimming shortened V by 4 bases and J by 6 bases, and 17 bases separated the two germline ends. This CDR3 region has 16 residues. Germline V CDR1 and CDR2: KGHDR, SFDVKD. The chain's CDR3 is CATSDPAPLGAGELFF. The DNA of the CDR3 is TGTGCCACCAGTGACCCTGCCCCCCTCGGCGCCGGGGAGCTGTTTTTT.

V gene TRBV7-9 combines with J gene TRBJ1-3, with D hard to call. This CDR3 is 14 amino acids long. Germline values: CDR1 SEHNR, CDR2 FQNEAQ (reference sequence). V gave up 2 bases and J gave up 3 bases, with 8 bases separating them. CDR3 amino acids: CASSLREYGNTIYF. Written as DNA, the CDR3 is TGTGCCAGCAGCTTAAGGGAATATGGAAACACCATATATTTT.

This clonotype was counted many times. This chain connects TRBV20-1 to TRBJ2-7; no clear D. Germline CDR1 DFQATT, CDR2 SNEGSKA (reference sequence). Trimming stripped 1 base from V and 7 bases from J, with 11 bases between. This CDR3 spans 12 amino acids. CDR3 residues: CSARAAVLEQYF. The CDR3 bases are TGCAGTGCTAGAGCGGCGGTCTTGGAGCAGTACTTC.

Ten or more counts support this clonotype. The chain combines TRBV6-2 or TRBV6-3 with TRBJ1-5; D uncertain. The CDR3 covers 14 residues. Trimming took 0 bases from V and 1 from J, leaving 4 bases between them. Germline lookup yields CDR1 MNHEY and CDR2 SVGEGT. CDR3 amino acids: CASSYSTSNQPQHF. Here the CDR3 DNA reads TGTGCCAGCAGTTACTCGACCAGCAATCAGCCCCAGCATTTT.

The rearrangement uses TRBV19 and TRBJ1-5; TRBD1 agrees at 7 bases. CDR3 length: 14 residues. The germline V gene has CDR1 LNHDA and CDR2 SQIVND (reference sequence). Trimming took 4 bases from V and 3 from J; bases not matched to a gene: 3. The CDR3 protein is CASSRDRVNQPQHF. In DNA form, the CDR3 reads TGTGCCAGTAGTAGAGACAGGGTCAATCAGCCCCAGCATTTT.

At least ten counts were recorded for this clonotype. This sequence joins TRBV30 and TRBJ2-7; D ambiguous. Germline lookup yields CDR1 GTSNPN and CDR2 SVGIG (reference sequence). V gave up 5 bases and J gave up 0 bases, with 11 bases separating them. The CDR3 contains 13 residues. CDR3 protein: CAWAGPFSYEQYF. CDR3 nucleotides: TGTGCCTGGGCAGGACCTTTCTCCTACGAGCAGTACTTC.

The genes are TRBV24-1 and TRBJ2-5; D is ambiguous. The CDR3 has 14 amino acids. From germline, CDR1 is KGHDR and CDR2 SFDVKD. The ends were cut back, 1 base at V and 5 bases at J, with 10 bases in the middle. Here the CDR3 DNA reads TGTGCCACCAGTGATTTCCAGGCGGCCGAGACCCAGTACTTC. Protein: CATSDFQAAETQYF.

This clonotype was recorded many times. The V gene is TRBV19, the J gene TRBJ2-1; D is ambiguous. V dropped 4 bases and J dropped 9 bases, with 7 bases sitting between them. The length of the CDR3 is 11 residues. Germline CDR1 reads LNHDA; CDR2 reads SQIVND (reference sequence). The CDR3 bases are TGTGCCAGTAGTAAAGGATTTGAGCAGTTCTTC. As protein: CASSKGFEQFF.

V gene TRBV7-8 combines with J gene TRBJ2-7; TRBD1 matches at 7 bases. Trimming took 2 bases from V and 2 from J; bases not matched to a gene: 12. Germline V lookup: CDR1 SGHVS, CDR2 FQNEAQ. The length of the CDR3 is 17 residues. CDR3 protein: CASSLIPGTEIAYEQYF. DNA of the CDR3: TGTGCCAGCAGCTTAATCCCCGGGACAGAAATAGCCTACGAGCAGTACTTC. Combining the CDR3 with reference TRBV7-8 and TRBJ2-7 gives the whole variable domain GAGVSQSPRYKVAKRGQDVALRCDPISGHVSLFWYQQALGQGPEFLTYFQNEAQLDKSGLPSDRFFAERPEGSVSTLKIQRTQQEDSAVYLCASSLIPGTEIAYEQYFGPGTRLTVT.